This T cell receptor (beta chain) was sequenced for a study of shared clonotypes between healthy human individuals. Produced via immunoSEQ multiplex PCR; TCRdb's table is partial and in-frame only. Altogether approximately 700,000 clones are present, around 73% being singletons, with the ten largest covering around 2%. Trimming took 2 bases from V and 2 from J, leaving 13 bases between them. Germline assignment: CDR1 MNHEY and CDR2 SMNVEV (reference sequence). The length of the CDR3 is 15 residues. The material sequenced was memory CD4+ T cells sorted from blood. This sample's subset: CD45RA-negative fraction. The TCR sequence derives from a woman aged 30 to 39 in good health. The chain is built from TRBV27 and TRBJ2-7; tentatively, D is TRBD1 (6 bases). CDR3 nucleotide sequence: TGTGCCAGCAGTTTAGGGACAAATTACCCCTACGAGCAGTACTTC. Amino acids: CASSLGTNYPYEQYF.